Listed below are T cell receptor beta chains from one sample, sequenced in a study of blood T cell repertoires in COVID-19. Clones were sequenced by immunoSEQ multiplex PCR, and TCRdb holds only the in-frame ones, with some missing. The data contain 150,000 to 200,000 clones, 70% to 90% of them seen just once; the ten biggest clones take up 20% to 25%. The specimen sequenced was peripheral blood. These receptors were taken from a man between 60 and 75 years old with active or convalescent COVID-19. CDR3s include the opening cysteine and the closing phenylalanine or tryptophan. Fields, in order: clone size, D gene, V gene, J gene, CDR3 protein, CDR3 DNA. D genes are given only for firm matches. Only part of the rows carry a size: once, few, many, or a class if the clone is expanded.

NA	TRBD1	TRBV6-1	TRBJ1-5	CASSKLGQSNQPQHF	TGTGCCAGCAGTAAATTGGGACAGTCCAATCAGCCCCAGCATTTT
once	NA	TRBV7-8	TRBJ1-2	CASSYTGNYGYTF	TGTGCCAGCAGCTATACAGGGAACTATGGCTACACCTTC
once	TRBD2	TRBV3-1/TRBV3-2	TRBJ2-5	CASSQVLAGGGTQYF	TGTGCCAGCAGCCAAGTCCTAGCGGGGGGCGGGACCCAGTACTTC
NA	TRBD1	TRBV7-8	TRBJ2-3	CASSLEGDRRTDTQYF	TGTGCCAGCAGCTTAGAAGGGGACAGACGCACAGATACGCAGTATTTT
NA	NA	TRBV9	TRBJ1-3	CASSANTGTGNTIYF	TGTGCCAGCAGCGCAAATACAGGGACTGGAAACACCATATATTTT
once	NA	TRBV18	TRBJ1-4	CASSPTATNEKLFF	TGTGCCAGCTCACCGACTGCAACTAATGAAAAACTGTTTTTT
NA	NA	TRBV4-2	TRBJ2-2	CASSLEENTGELFF	TGTGCCAGCAGCCTTGAGGAGAACACCGGGGAGCTGTTTTTT
NA	TRBD1	TRBV2	TRBJ1-4	CASSSTGRGEKLFF	TGTGCCAGCAGTTCGACAGGGCGAGGAGAAAAACTGTTTTTT
NA	TRBD1	TRBV5-1	TRBJ2-7	CASSLAGTGGLGEQYF	TGCGCCAGCAGCTTGGCTGGGACAGGAGGACTCGGCGAGCAGTACTTC
NA	NA	TRBV3-1/TRBV3-2	TRBJ1-4	CASSQAWNEKLFF	TGTGCCAGCAGCCAGGCCTGGAATGAAAAACTGTTTTTT
NA	TRBD2	TRBV19	TRBJ2-5	CASSMIAGGPDPQETQYF	TGTGCCAGTAGTATGATAGCGGGGGGACCTGATCCTCAAGAGACCCAGTACTTC
NA	TRBD1	TRBV6-5	TRBJ2-7	CASSYSQTGAYEQYF	TGTGCCAGCAGTTACTCCCAGACAGGGGCCTACGAGCAGTACTTC
NA	TRBD2	TRBV11-2	TRBJ2-1	CASSLRTSGESYNEQFF	TGTGCCAGCAGCTTAAGGACTAGCGGGGAGTCCTACAATGAGCAGTTCTTC
NA	TRBD1	TRBV2	TRBJ2-7	CASSEDRGTQYF	TGTGCCAGCAGTGAGGACAGGGGTACGCAGTACTTC
NA	NA	TRBV7-8	TRBJ1-1	CASSYTGNTEAFF	TGTGCCAGCAGCTATACAGGGAACACTGAAGCTTTCTTT
once	TRBD1	TRBV2	TRBJ2-5	CASSYSGGETQYF	TGTGCCAGCAGTTATTCAGGGGGAGAGACCCAGTACTTC
once	NA	TRBV6-1	TRBJ1-1	CASSEVGAGTEAFF	TGTGCCAGCAGTGAAGTGGGGGCGGGCACTGAAGCTTTCTTT
few	NA	TRBV29-1	TRBJ1-2	CSVEGNRSGYTF	TGCAGCGTTGAAGGGAACAGAAGCGGCTACACCTTC
NA	TRBD2	TRBV3-1/TRBV3-2	TRBJ2-1	CASSPSGGAYNEQFF	TGTGCCAGCAGCCCTAGCGGGGGGGCCTACAATGAGCAGTTCTTC
NA	NA	TRBV10-2	TRBJ2-7	CATKPRDTSYEQYF	TGCGCCACCAAGCCCCGGGACACCTCCTACGAGCAGTACTTC
once	NA	TRBV5-6	TRBJ1-2	CASSEANNYGYTF	TGTGCCAGCAGCGAAGCAAATAACTATGGCTACACCTTC
NA	NA	TRBV2	TRBJ1-3	CASSVPDSRNSGNTIYF	TGTGCCAGCAGTGTCCCGGACAGTCGAAACTCTGGAAACACCATATATTTT
NA	NA	TRBV9	TRBJ1-5	CASSVGRDGQPQHF	TGTGCCAGCAGCGTAGGCAGGGATGGCCAGCCCCAGCATTTT
NA	NA	TRBV2	TRBJ1-1	CASRYLRTANTEAFF	TGTGCCAGCAGGTATCTACGGACAGCCAACACTGAAGCTTTCTTT
NA	NA	TRBV9	TRBJ2-3	CASSVGNGGATDTQYF	TGTGCCAGCAGCGTAGGGAATGGAGGGGCCACAGATACGCAGTATTTT
NA	TRBD1	TRBV5-1	TRBJ1-2	CASSAGGTNYGYTF	TGCGCCAGCAGCGCAGGGGGAACTAACTATGGCTACACCTTC
NA	NA	TRBV5-1	TRBJ2-1	CASSLGLTAYNEQFF	TGCGCCAGCAGCTTGGGGCTCACAGCCTACAATGAGCAGTTCTTC
once	TRBD1	TRBV7-2	TRBJ2-2	CASSLYGTGGNTGELFF	TGTGCCAGCAGCTTATACGGGACAGGGGGTAACACCGGGGAGCTGTTTTTT
NA	NA	TRBV18	TRBJ2-1	CASSPMLNEQFF	TGTGCCAGCTCACCCATGCTAAATGAGCAGTTCTTC
NA	NA	TRBV30	TRBJ1-2	CAWSWGRAYGYTF	TGTGCCTGGAGTTGGGGCAGGGCATATGGCTACACCTTC
few	NA	TRBV3-1/TRBV3-2	TRBJ1-3	CASSPQVYGNTIYF	TGTGCCAGCAGCCCACAGGTGTACGGAAACACCATATATTTT
NA	NA	TRBV11-3	TRBJ2-7	CASSLGARQAFDEQYF	TGTGCCAGCAGCTTAGGGGCCCGACAGGCTTTCGACGAGCAGTACTTC
NA	NA	TRBV6-2/TRBV6-3	TRBJ2-4	CASSYSDRTSAKNIQYF	TGTGCCAGCAGTTATTCCGACAGGACTTCAGCCAAAAACATTCAGTACTTC
NA	TRBD2	TRBV5-1	TRBJ2-1	CASSSRTSGGSSYNEQFF	TGCGCCAGCAGCTCCCGGACTAGCGGGGGAAGCTCCTACAATGAGCAGTTCTTC
once	TRBD2	TRBV7-6	TRBJ2-1	CASSLVPGGGPTGEQFF	TGTGCCAGCAGCTTAGTACCCGGGGGGGGGCCGACAGGTGAGCAGTTCTTC
NA	NA	TRBV6-4	TRBJ1-6	CASRAGREGSPLHF	TGTGCCAGCAGGGCGGGAAGGGAAGGCTCACCCCTCCACTTT
NA	NA	TRBV10-3	TRBJ1-2	CAISVLVAGNYGYTF	TGTGCCATCAGTGTTTTAGTAGCAGGGAACTATGGCTACACCTTC
few	TRBD1	TRBV5-1	TRBJ2-6	CASSTRRSTGSFSGANVLTF	TGCGCCAGCAGCACCCGACGATCGACAGGGAGTTTCTCTGGGGCCAACGTCCTGACTTTC
NA	NA	TRBV11-2	TRBJ1-2	CASSLVAGYSGYTF	TGTGCCAGCAGCTTAGTTGCAGGGTATTCCGGCTACACCTTC
once	NA	TRBV2	TRBJ1-4	CASGGRGWSNEKLFF	TGTGCCAGCGGGGGGAGGGGTTGGAGTAATGAAAAACTGTTTTTT
once	TRBD2	TRBV6-5	TRBJ2-1	CASSYGGLAGYEQFF	TGTGCCAGCAGTTACGGAGGACTAGCGGGGTACGAGCAGTTCTTC
NA	NA	TRBV5-1	TRBJ2-1	CASSPRQDASFYSYNEQFF	TGCGCCAGCAGCCCTAGACAGGACGCCTCCTTTTACTCCTACAATGAGCAGTTCTTC
NA	NA	TRBV13	TRBJ1-2	CASSLGEGLGNYGYTF	TGTGCCAGCAGCTTAGGGGAGGGGCTGGGTAACTATGGCTACACCTTC
few	TRBD1	TRBV7-9	TRBJ1-2	CASSLNSGTGTGGYTF	TGTGCCAGCAGCCTAAACTCCGGGACAGGGACCGGTGGCTACACCTTC
NA	TRBD1	TRBV29-1	TRBJ1-3	CSVEDLGTVVVPGNTIYF	TGCAGCGTTGAAGATCTTGGGACAGTTGTTGTCCCTGGAAACACCATATATTTT
few	TRBD1	TRBV11-2	TRBJ1-4	CASSKEQGGSEKLFF	TGTGCCAGCAGCAAAGAACAGGGGGGGAGTGAAAAACTGTTTTTT
NA	NA	TRBV29-1	TRBJ2-4	CSVDRGENIQYF	TGCAGCGTTGACAGGGGCGAAAACATTCAGTACTTC
NA	TRBD1	TRBV19	TRBJ2-1	CASSTDRNEQFF	TGTGCCAGTAGTACGGACAGGAATGAGCAGTTCTTC
NA	NA	TRBV5-6	TRBJ2-7	CASSAAGAAITYEQYF	TGTGCCAGCAGCGCGGCGGGGGCAGCAATTACCTACGAGCAGTACTTC
NA	TRBD1	TRBV5-1	TRBJ1-4	CASSSGQGATNEKLFF	TGCGCCAGCAGCTCGGGACAGGGTGCTACTAATGAAAAACTGTTTTTT
many	TRBD1	TRBV5-6	TRBJ1-2	CASSPGQGSYGYTF	TGTGCCAGCAGCCCAGGACAGGGGTCCTATGGCTACACCTTC
NA	NA	TRBV7-9	TRBJ1-4	CASKKIGGQEKLFF	TGTGCCAGCAAAAAAATCGGAGGGCAGGAAAAACTGTTTTTT